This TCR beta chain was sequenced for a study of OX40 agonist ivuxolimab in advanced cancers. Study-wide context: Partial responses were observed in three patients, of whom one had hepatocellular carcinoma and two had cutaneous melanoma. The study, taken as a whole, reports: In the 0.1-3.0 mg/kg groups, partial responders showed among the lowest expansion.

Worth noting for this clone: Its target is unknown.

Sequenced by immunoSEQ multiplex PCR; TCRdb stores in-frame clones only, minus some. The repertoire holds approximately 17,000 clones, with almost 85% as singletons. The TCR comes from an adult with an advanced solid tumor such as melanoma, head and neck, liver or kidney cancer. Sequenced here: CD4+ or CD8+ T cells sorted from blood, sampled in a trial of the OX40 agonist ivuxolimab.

CDR3 coding DNA: TGCGCCAGCAGCTTGAGACGGGAGGGCGAGCAGTACTTC. Translated, it gives CASSLRREGEQYF. The chain links TRBV5-1 to TRBJ2-7; 8 bases match TRBD2. V gave up 1 base and J gave up 6 bases; unmatched junction bases: 3. This CDR3 spans 13 amino acids. CDR1 and CDR2 from the germline V gene are SGHRS and YFSETQ.